The next 12 T cell receptor beta chains were all read from a single sample in a study of chemoradiotherapy in HPV16-positive cancers. Assay: immunoSEQ multiplex PCR; the TCRdb copy retains only in-frame clones and omits some. The repertoire holds 5,400 or so clones, approximately 71% seen once, with approximately 12% in the top ten. Specimen: tumor tissue, collected from a patient who underwent chemoradiotherapy. The receptors here all came from a human donor with HPV-associated anogenital cancer.

The V gene is TRBV6-1, the J gene TRBJ2-7; D gene ambiguous. The CDR3 runs to 14 residues. The germline V gene has CDR1 MNHNS and CDR2 SASEGT. Between the trimmed V and J ends, which lost 0 bases and 0 bases, there was a span of 6 bases. CDR3 nucleotides: TGTGCCAGCAGTGAAGCGGTGGACTCCTACGAGCAGTACTTC. It specifies CASSEAVDSYEQYF.

Only a few counts were recorded for this clone. This chain connects TRBV6-5 to TRBJ1-1; possible D gene TRBD1, 5 bases. In germline, CDR1 is MNHEY, CDR2 SVGAGI. With 2 bases removed from V and 5 bases from J, the gap between germline ends came to 6 bases. This CDR3 has 12 residues. The CDR3 region is CASSYGGTEAFF. DNA for the CDR3: TGTGCCAGCAGTTACGGGGGGACTGAAGCTTTCTTT.

The J gene is TRBJ2-7, the V gene TRBV11-3; 7 bases align to TRBD2. The trim removed 6 bases at V and 7 bases at J, leaving 15 bases unmatched. This CDR3 spans 15 amino acids. Germline CDR1 is SGHNT and CDR2 is YENEEA. CDR3 sequence (DNA): TGTGCCAGCAGTCCCCGACTAGCTGAGTCGGGGGAGCAGTACTTC. Translated: CASSPRLAESGEQYF.

This clone was observed a few times. The chain couples TRBV7-9 to TRBJ2-7, with 8 positions matching TRBD1. Losses at the gene ends were 2 bases for V and 6 bases for J; bases not matched to a gene: 6. The CDR3 loop spans 14 amino acids. The germline CDR1 and CDR2 sequences are SEHNR and FQNEAQ (reference sequence). Written as DNA, the CDR3 is TGTGCCAGCAGCTTAACCGGGACAGGTGTCGAGCAGTACTTC. It encodes CASSLTGTGVEQYF.

CDR3 loop: CASSPSTGSYNEQFF. Here the CDR3 DNA reads TGCGCCAGCAGCCCTTCTACCGGGTCATACAATGAGCAGTTCTTC. The chain has TRBV4-3 and TRBJ2-1; no clear D. Trimming stripped 4 bases from V and 4 bases from J, with 14 bases between. The CDR3 length is 15 residues. The germline V gene has CDR1 LGHNA and CDR2 YSLEER.

This rearrangement joins TRBV5-1 to TRBJ2-5; tentative D call: TRBD2 (6 bases). V lost 6 bases and J 5 bases, leaving 11 bases between the germline ends. Germline V lookup: CDR1 SGHRS, CDR2 YFSETQ. The CDR3 sequence is 12 residues long. The chain's CDR3 is CASTVGGETQYF. CDR3 nucleotide sequence: TGCGCCAGCACCGTAGGAGGGGAGACCCAGTACTTC.

The CDR3 here is CASSSSYEQYF. The CDR3 region has the DNA TGTGCCAGCAGTTCCTCCTACGAGCAGTACTTC. The rearrangement uses TRBV27 and TRBJ2-7; D is undetermined. The CDR3 has 11 amino acids. CDR1 is MNHEY, CDR2 SMNVEV, per germline (reference sequence). V was pared by 4 bases and J by 0 bases, with 1 base between.

The chain recombines TRBV4-1 with TRBJ2-1, with TRBD2 matching over 11 bases. CDR1 MGHRA and CDR2 YSYEKL come from the germline V gene. Germline trimming cut 4 bases from V and 6 bases from J; bases unmatched to any gene: 11. There are 17 residues in the CDR3. Here the CDR3 DNA reads TGCGCCAGCAGCCCCCTCCCACTAGCGGGAGCCGTCAATGAGCAGTTCTTC. As protein: CASSPLPLAGAVNEQFF.

The chain employs TRBV14 and TRBJ1-2; a weak D match, TRBD1 (6 bases). CDR3 length equals 14 residues. V was clipped by 1 base and J by 3 bases, with 9 bases between them. Germline V gives CDR1 SGHDN, CDR2 FVKESK. The CDR3, as DNA: TGTGCCAGCAGCCAAGGAGGGACATACTATGGCTACACCTTC. Amino acid sequence: CASSQGGTYYGYTF.

The chain recombines TRBV7-8 with TRBJ1-4; no clear D. The CDR3 is made up of 13 amino acids. Germline V gene lookup returns CDR1 SGHVS and CDR2 FQNEAQ. Trimming took off 5 bases at V and 6 bases at J, with 10 bases between the two ends. The CDR3 DNA follows: TGTGCCAGCAGCCCGGACGGATATGAAAAACTGTTTTTT. It specifies CASSPDGYEKLFF.

The V and J genes are TRBV12-5 and TRBJ2-2, with a weak D call TRBD2 (6 bases). The CDR3 is made up of 16 amino acids. The ends were cut back, 2 bases at V and 6 bases at J, with 16 bases in the middle. CDR1 LGHNT and CDR2 FRNRAP come from the germline V gene. The CDR3 DNA reads TGTGCTAGTGGTTTGTTCCCCGCGGGATGGGCCGGGGAGCTGTTTTTT. Protein product: CASGLFPAGWAGELFF. Full variable domain (rest looked up from reference TRBV12-5 and TRBJ2-2): DARVTQTPRHKVTEMGQEVTMRCQPILGHNTVFWYRQTMMQGLELLAYFRNRAPLDDSGMPKDRFSAEMPDATLATLKIQPSEPRDSAVYFCASGLFPAGWAGELFFGEGSRLTVL.

This clone occurred a few times. V is TRBV2 and J is TRBJ2-3, with D possibly called TRBD1 or TRBD2 (5 bases each). Trimming stripped 0 bases from V and 2 bases from J, with 15 bases between. The germline V gene has CDR1 SNHLY and CDR2 FYNNEI. This CDR3 contains 17 residues. The CDR3 coding sequence is TGTGCCAGCAGTGAAGCGGGGGACGGACCCCCCACAGATACGCAGTATTTT. Encoded protein: CASSEAGDGPPTDTQYF.